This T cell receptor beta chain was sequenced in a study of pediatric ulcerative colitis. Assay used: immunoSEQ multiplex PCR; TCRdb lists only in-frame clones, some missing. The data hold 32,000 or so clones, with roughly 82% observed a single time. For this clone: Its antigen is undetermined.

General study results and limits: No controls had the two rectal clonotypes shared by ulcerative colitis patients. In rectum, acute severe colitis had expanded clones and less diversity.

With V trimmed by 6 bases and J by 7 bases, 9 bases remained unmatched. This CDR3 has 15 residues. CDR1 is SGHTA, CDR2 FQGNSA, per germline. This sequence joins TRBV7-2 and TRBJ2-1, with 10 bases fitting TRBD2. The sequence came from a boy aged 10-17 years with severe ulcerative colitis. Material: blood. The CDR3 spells CASSSTSGVLNEQFF. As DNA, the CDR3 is TGTGCCAGCAGTTCCACTAGCGGGGTTTTGAATGAGCAGTTCTTC.